This is a list of T cell receptor beta chains from one sample in a study of monozygotic twins with inflammatory bowel disease. TCRdb reprocessed the 5' RACE reads, keeping one entry per CDR3 protein, no DNA. This sample's table reports around 140,000 distinct CDR3 sequences. The specimen sequenced was blood. The receptors were gathered from a human donor with ulcerative colitis or Crohn's disease, or a healthy co-twin of an affected twin (not recorded which). Both conserved end residues are part of each CDR3.

TRBJ2-7 | TRBV7-9 | CASSPGQAFSYEQYF
TRBJ2-3 | TRBV4-1 | CASSLQGDRTDTQYF
TRBJ1-1 | TRBV7-9 | CASSLARGGQKDTEAFF
TRBJ1-2 | TRBV18 | CASSPEAGVYGYTF
TRBJ1-3 | TRBV3-1 | CASRGGSGNTIYF
TRBJ1-2 | TRBV11-2 | CASSLETFGYGYTF
TRBJ1-2 | TRBV7-2 | CASSLGLTRDYGYTF
TRBJ1-3 | TRBV20-1 | CSASGHPSGNTIYF
TRBJ2-1 | TRBV7-3 | CASSLSQGGTEQFF
TRBJ2-5 | TRBV27 | CASSPLGGRAQKTQYF
TRBJ1-3 | TRBV9 | CASSVAGFSGNTIYF
TRBJ1-5 | TRBV7-2 | CASSPRRDMGNQPQHF
TRBJ1-5 | TRBV20-1 | CSAKDSRNQPQHF
TRBJ1-4 | TRBV20-1 | CSATLPGQPRWEKLFF
TRBJ1-2 | TRBV5-1 | CASSFGQSEGYTF
TRBJ2-7 | TRBV6-2/TRBV6-3 | CASSGAVRSYEQYF
TRBJ2-3 | TRBV29-1 | CSVESRSTDTQYF
TRBJ1-2 | TRBV19 | CASSHRAKGYGYTF
TRBJ1-6 | TRBV19 | CASSQMDGFYNSPLHF
TRBJ2-7 | TRBV4-2 | CASSQDSNEQYF
TRBJ1-3 | TRBV4-2 | CASSPGGGLTGNTIYF
TRBJ1-3 | TRBV12-3/TRBV12-4 | CASSPGPAGNTIYF
TRBJ2-6 | TRBV18 | CASSPPGSGANVLTF
TRBJ2-3 | TRBV25-1 | CASSELASGRFADTQYF
TRBJ1-4 | TRBV3-1 | CASSQDGGEGEEKLFF
TRBJ1-5 | TRBV6-5 | CASSSPQGDNQPQHF
TRBJ2-7 | TRBV10-3 | CAIRVAYEQYF
TRBJ2-7 | TRBV5-1 | CASSAPVAGGQQYF
TRBJ2-5 | TRBV11-2 | CASQGTAKETQYF
TRBJ2-3 | TRBV20-1 | CSAAARERIDTQYF
TRBJ1-2 | TRBV11-2 | CASRPPDRFFYGYTF
TRBJ1-6 | TRBV13 | CASRIGGGVGSPLHF
TRBJ2-3 | TRBV11-3 | CASSSNRGSGDTQYF
TRBJ2-1 | TRBV11-2 | CASSDGTSSNEQFF
TRBJ2-5 | TRBV5-1 | CASSLGSKETQYF
TRBJ2-7 | TRBV5-1 | CASSLATGFSYEQYF
TRBJ2-5 | TRBV24-1 | CATRKGPGETQYF
TRBJ2-1 | TRBV20-1 | CSASDYSYNEQFF
TRBJ2-7 | TRBV28 | CASSSGPTFREQYF
TRBJ2-7 | TRBV6-5 | CASSYPGQFAYEQYF
TRBJ2-6 | TRBV12-3/TRBV12-4 | CASSHLPSAGVTGANVLTF
TRBJ1-1 | TRBV28 | CASSSTRQGVLVEAFF